The 10 T cell receptor beta chains reported below all come from one sample, sequenced in a study of PD-1 blockade in mismatch repair-deficient tumors. TCRdb's table, derived via immunoSEQ multiplex PCR, lists solely in-frame clones and lacks some. Of 30,000 to 40,000 clones in the sample, about 85% were seen once. The sequencing used peripheral blood, collected about 81 weeks after starting pembrolizumab. The receptors were gathered from an adult with mismatch repair-deficient cancer.

The CDR3 nucleotides read TGTGCCTGGAGTGTACCGGGACTAGCGGGAGGAGGGGAGCAGTTCTTC. Its translation: CAWSVPGLAGGGEQFF. The chain combines TRBV30 with TRBJ2-1, with TRBD2 identical over 15 bases. Germline CDR1 and CDR2: GTSNPN and SVGIG (reference sequence). The CDR3 is 16 amino acids. V lost 0 bases and J lost 10; bases outside the gene matches: 7.

The J gene is TRBJ2-5, the V gene TRBV4-1; tentatively, D is TRBD2 (6 bases). Trimming removed 1 base from V and 4 bases from J, with 13 bases in between. Germline V CDR1 and CDR2: MGHRA, YSYEKL. The CDR3 has 15 amino acids. CDR3 amino acids: CASSQVGGVGETQYF. CDR3 in DNA: TGCGCCAGCAGCCAAGTGGGGGGTGTTGGAGAGACCCAGTACTTC.

V is TRBV7-9 and J is TRBJ2-3, with TRBD2 as a possible D gene (5 bases). The V end lost 7 bases, the J end lost 4 bases, and 12 bases lay between the germline ends. Germline V gene lookup returns CDR1 SEHNR and CDR2 FQNEAQ (reference sequence). The CDR3 is 13 residues long. The CDR3 region has the DNA TGTGCCAGCAACCAAGGAGGCGCAGATACGCAGTATTTT. As protein: CASNQGGADTQYF.

CDR3 loop: CASSQGPEKETQYF. The CDR3 region has the DNA TGCGCCAGCAGCCAAGGTCCCGAGAAGGAGACCCAGTACTTC. This sequence joins TRBV4-3 and TRBJ2-5, with D uncertain. The CDR3 has 14 amino acids. V was shortened by 1 base and J by 5 bases, with 11 bases between the two germline ends. The germline V gene encodes CDR1 LGHNA and CDR2 YSLEER.

This clone was recorded a few times. This chain joins TRBV19 and TRBJ2-7; 7 bases align to TRBD2. The length of the CDR3 is 13 residues. J lost 2 bases, V lost 8 bases, and 6 bases had no gene match. Germline V gene sequence: CDR1 LNHDA, CDR2 SQIVND (reference sequence). The CDR3 nucleotides are TGTGCCAGTTCAACTAGCGCACCCTACGAGCAGTACTTC. As protein: CASSTSAPYEQYF.

V is TRBV7-8 and J is TRBJ2-7, with 9 positions matching TRBD1. This CDR3 has 15 amino acids. The J segment lost 0 bases and the V segment lost 5 bases, leaving 5 bases of the junction unmatched. Germline V gene data show CDR1 as SGHVS and CDR2 as FQNEAQ. The CDR3 sequence is CASSPPGQGSYEQYF. CDR3 sequence (DNA): TGTGCCAGCAGCCCGCCGGGACAGGGCTCCTACGAGCAGTACTTC.

The gene calls are TRBV18 and TRBJ2-1, with D possibly being TRBD1 (5 bases). This CDR3 comprises 15 residues. Germline V CDR1 and CDR2: KGHSH, LQKENI. Trimming removed 3 bases at V and 10 bases at J, with 19 bases between. CDR3: CASSPSSLSRGEQFF. The CDR3 region has the DNA TGTGCCAGCTCACCCAGCTCCCTCTCAAGGGGAGAGCAGTTCTTC.

The rearrangement joins TRBV18 to TRBJ1-1, with a weak D call TRBD1 (5 bases). CDR3 length: 17 amino acids. Trimming shortened V by 8 bases and J by 0 bases, and 22 bases separated the two germline ends. Germline V lookup: CDR1 KGHSH, CDR2 LQKENI. The CDR3 spells CASHPQSGGAMNTEAFF. The CDR3 DNA reads as TGTGCCAGCCACCCACAGTCGGGGGGTGCTATGAACACTGAAGCTTTCTTT.

The V gene is TRBV2, the J gene TRBJ1-1; unclear D gene. Trimming cost V 7 bases and J 1 base, with 10 bases left between them. In germline, CDR1 is SNHLY, CDR2 FYNNEI. The length of the CDR3 is 13 residues. In nucleotides, the CDR3 is TGTGCCAGCACCGACACCCGGAACACTGAAGCTTTCTTT. It specifies CASTDTRNTEAFF.

This sequence joins TRBV12-5 and TRBJ2-2; 8 bases fit TRBD2. This CDR3 region has 17 residues. CDR1 is LGHNT and CDR2 is FRNRAP in the germline V gene. After removal of 0 bases from V and 5 bases from J, the junction contained 8 bases not matched to a gene. CDR3 DNA: TGTGCTAGTGGTTTGGTACATCACCGGGGGGGTACCGGGGAGCTGTTTTTT. This codes for CASGLVHHRGGTGELFF. Together with reference TRBV12-5 and TRBJ2-2, the CDR3 gives the full variable domain: DARVTQTPRHKVTEMGQEVTMRCQPILGHNTVFWYRQTMMQGLELLAYFRNRAPLDDSGMPKDRFSAEMPDATLATLKIQPSEPRDSAVYFCASGLVHHRGGTGELFFGEGSRLTVL.